One and the same sample provided the 10 T cell receptor beta chains below, sequenced in a study of T cell responses to AZD1222 COVID-19 vaccine. TCRdb's copy holds only in-frame clones and misses some; the assay was immunoSEQ multiplex PCR. This table holds about 100,000 clones, over 85% found once. Sequenced material: peripheral blood, taken on day 0 of AZD1222 vaccination. The receptor set was obtained from an adult in good health.

The chain links TRBV6-5 to TRBJ1-1; TRBD1 matches at 7 bases. This CDR3 is built from 14 residues. Germline CDR1 is MNHEY and CDR2 is SVGAGI. V was clipped by 5 bases and J by 0 bases; unmatched bases: 3. DNA for the CDR3: TGTGCCAGCAGTCTTGACAGGGTGAACACTGAAGCTTTCTTT. Residues: CASSLDRVNTEAFF.

The chain employs TRBV7-9 and TRBJ1-1, with a possible D match to TRBD1 (5 bases). Trimming cost V 4 bases and J 2 bases, with 14 bases left between them. Germline V lookup: CDR1 SEHNR, CDR2 FQNEAQ (reference sequence). The CDR3 consists of 15 residues. The CDR3 DNA reads as TGTGCCAGCAGCTCCTACAGGAGCCAAAACACTGAAGCTTTCTTT. This encodes CASSSYRSQNTEAFF.

The chain carries TRBV27 and TRBJ2-7, with D possibly matching TRBD2 (6 bases). This CDR3 is built from 16 residues. The V end was cut by 7 bases, the J end by 1 base, with 20 bases between. From germline, CDR1 is MNHEY and CDR2 SMNVEV (reference sequence). CDR3 nucleotides: TGTGCCAGCATGCCCACCTCCGGGACTGCATCCTACGAGCAGTACTTC. It encodes CASMPTSGTASYEQYF.

The J gene is TRBJ2-1, the V gene TRBV25-1, with 10 bases that match TRBD1. With V trimmed by 10 bases and J by 6 bases, 6 bases remained unmatched. CDR3 length: 13 residues. Germline CDR1 MGHDK, CDR2 SYGVNS. The CDR3 spells CATRQGAGNEQFF. The CDR3 DNA follows: TGTGCCACCAGACAGGGGGCTGGCAATGAGCAGTTCTTC.

This chain uses TRBV7-9 with TRBJ1-2; 8 nucleotides agree with TRBD1. The CDR3 has 14 amino acids. V lost 9 bases and J lost 5; bases outside the gene matches: 11. Germline lookup yields CDR1 SEHNR and CDR2 FQNEAQ (reference sequence). CDR3 sequence reads: CASARSDRGYGYTF. The CDR3 nucleotides read TGTGCCAGTGCCCGCTCAGACAGGGGATATGGCTACACCTTC. Combining the CDR3 with reference TRBV7-9 and TRBJ1-2 gives the whole variable domain DTGVSQNPRHKITKRGQNVTFRCDPISEHNRLYWYRQTLGQGPEFLTYFQNEAQLEKSRLLSDRFSAERPKGSFSTLEIQRTEQGDSAMYLCASARSDRGYGYTFGSGTRLTVV.

This chain links TRBV6-1 with TRBJ1-1; D call uncertain. Germline CDR1 reads MNHNS; CDR2 reads SASEGT. This CDR3 has 14 amino acids. Trimming left V 1 base short and J 4 bases short, with 10 bases between. CDR3 protein: CASSEGQVGTEAFF. CDR3 coding DNA: TGTGCCAGCAGTGAAGGCCAGGTGGGCACTGAAGCTTTCTTT.

The chain joins TRBV14 to TRBJ2-1; D call uncertain. The germline V gene has CDR1 SGHDN and CDR2 FVKESK. V was pared by 2 bases and J by 6 bases, with 11 bases between. This CDR3 spans 14 amino acids. The CDR3 region has the DNA TGTGCCAGCAGCCAAAATTGGTTGGGCAATGAGCAGTTCTTC. Its protein is CASSQNWLGNEQFF. The full variable domain, its missing parts supplied by reference TRBV14 and TRBJ2-1, is EAGVTQFPSHSVIEKGQTVTLRCDPISGHDNLYWYRRVMGKEIKFLLHFVKESKQDESGMPNNRFLAERTGGTYSTLKVQPAELEDSGVYFCASSQNWLGNEQFFGPGTRLTVL.

The chain links TRBV18 to TRBJ2-7; D perhaps matches TRBD2 (5 bases). Germline V gene data show CDR1 as KGHSH and CDR2 as LQKENI. V lost 3 bases and J 4 bases, leaving 7 bases between the germline ends. This CDR3 is built from 12 residues. The CDR3 DNA follows: TGTGCCAGCTCACCCCGCGGGTACGAGCAGTACTTC. Amino acid sequence: CASSPRGYEQYF.

The V and J genes are TRBV3-1 (or the pseudogene TRBV3-2) and TRBJ2-3; no clear D. CDR1 is LGHDT, CDR2 YNNKEL, per germline (reference sequence). Trimming left V 4 bases short and J 1 base short, with 9 bases between. CDR3 size: 14 residues. In DNA, the CDR3 is TGTGCCAGCAGCCTACCTGTCGGCACAGATACGCAGTATTTT. It translates to CASSLPVGTDTQYF.

The CDR3 sequence is CASSVGPSYEQYF. CDR3 coding DNA: TGTGCCAGCAGCGTCGGGCCGTCCTACGAGCAGTACTTC. This sequence joins TRBV9 and TRBJ2-7; D is undetermined. The V end was cut by 2 bases, the J end by 1 base, with 7 bases between. The CDR3 is 13 amino acids. Germline CDR1 is SGDLS and CDR2 is YYNGEE.